Below, 5 T cell receptor beta chains from the same sample are listed, as sequenced in a study of shared clonotypes between healthy human individuals (dated by TCRdb to about 2020). Library preparation used the immunoSEQ multiplex PCR assay. TCRdb carries this immuneACCESS record with in-frame sequences only. Its versions omit some clonotypes, under half of them owing to an unresolved V gene in the studies checked, with the rest unexplained. For this sample there are 2 million to 2.5 million clones; roughly 92% appear just once. The ten most abundant clones make up about 0.41% of the sample. The sample consisted of naive CD4+ T cells from PBMCs. Read against the paper, the sample's cell subset or site label means: CD45RA+ positively selected. The receptors here all came from a young man in good health. Some clones in this sample may be carry-over from other donors' samples.

The genes are TRBV28 and TRBJ2-7; D is undetermined. Germline V gene data show CDR1 as MDHEN and CDR2 as SYDVKM. CDR3 length: 16 residues. V lost 2 bases and J lost 5, with 19 bases in between. The CDR3 DNA reads TGTGCCAGCAGTTTAAGGGCGCCGAGTCGTTACCACGAGCAGTACTTC. Encoded protein: CASSLRAPSRYHEQYF.

V is TRBV19 and J is TRBJ1-3; perhaps TRBD1 as D (5 bases). CDR3 length: 14 residues. The V gene lost 7 bases and the J gene lost 2 bases, with 12 bases spanning the gap. Germline loops: CDR1 LNHDA, CDR2 SQIVND (reference sequence). CDR3 loop: CASTTTVTGNTIYF. In DNA form, the CDR3 reads TGTGCCAGTACCACGACAGTGACTGGAAACACCATATATTTT. The full variable domain, in which reference TRBV19 and TRBJ1-3 provide the parts outside the CDR3, is DGGITQSPKYLFRKEGQNVTLSCEQNLNHDAMYWYRQDPGQGLRLIYYSQIVNDFQKGDIAEGYSVSREKKESFPLTVTSAQKNPTAFYLCASTTTVTGNTIYFGEGSWLTVV.

V usage is TRBV12-1 and J usage is TRBJ2-5; TRBD2, the table's D call, was not compared with the DNA. TRBV12-1 is designated a pseudogene. This CDR3 region has 18 residues. Here the CDR3 reads CASSFAADTGLRTETQYF. DNA of the CDR3: TGTGCCAGCAGCTTTGCCGCTGATACGGGGTTGCGGACGGAGACCCAGTACTTC.

The genes are TRBV6-5 and TRBJ2-7, with D possibly being TRBD1 (6 bases). Germline V lookup: CDR1 MNHEY, CDR2 SVGAGI. The CDR3 has 16 amino acids. The germline V and J ends were trimmed by 2 bases and 0 bases, with 14 bases remaining between them. The CDR3 sequence: CASSYRRDTNSYEQYF. The CDR3, as DNA: TGTGCCAGCAGTTACCGCCGGGACACCAACTCCTACGAGCAGTACTTC.

The V and J genes are TRBV7-8 and TRBJ2-7; no clear D. This CDR3 spans 13 amino acids. Germline V lookup: CDR1 SGHVS, CDR2 FQNEAQ. V was pared by 1 base and J by 4 bases, with 8 bases between. The CDR3 DNA sequence: TGTGCCAGCAGCTTAGTTGGTAGATACGAGCAGTACTTC. Translation: CASSLVGRYEQYF.